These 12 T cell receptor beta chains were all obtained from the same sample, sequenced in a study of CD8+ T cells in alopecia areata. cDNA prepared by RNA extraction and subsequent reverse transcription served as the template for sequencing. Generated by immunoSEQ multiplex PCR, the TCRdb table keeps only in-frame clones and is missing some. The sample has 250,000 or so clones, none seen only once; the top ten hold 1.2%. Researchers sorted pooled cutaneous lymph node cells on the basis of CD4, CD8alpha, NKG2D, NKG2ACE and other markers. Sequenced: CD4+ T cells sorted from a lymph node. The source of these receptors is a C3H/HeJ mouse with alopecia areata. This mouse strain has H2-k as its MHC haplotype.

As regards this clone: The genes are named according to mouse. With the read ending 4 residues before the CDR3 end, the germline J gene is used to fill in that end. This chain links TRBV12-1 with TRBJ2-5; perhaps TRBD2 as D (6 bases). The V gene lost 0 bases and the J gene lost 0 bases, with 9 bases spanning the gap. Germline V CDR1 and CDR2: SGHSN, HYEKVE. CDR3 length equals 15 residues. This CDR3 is CASSLAGANQDTQYF. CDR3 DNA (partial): TGTGCCAGCTCTCTCGCTGGGGCCAACCAAGAC.

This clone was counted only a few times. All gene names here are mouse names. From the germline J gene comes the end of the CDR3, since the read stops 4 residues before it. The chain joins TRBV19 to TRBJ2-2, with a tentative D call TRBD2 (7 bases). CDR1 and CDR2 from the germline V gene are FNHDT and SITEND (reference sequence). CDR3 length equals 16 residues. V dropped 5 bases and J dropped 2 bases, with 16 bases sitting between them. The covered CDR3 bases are TGTGCCAGCAGACCCCCCGGGGGGCGCAACACCGGG. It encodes CASRPPGGRNTG. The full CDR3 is CASRPPGGRNTGQLYF.

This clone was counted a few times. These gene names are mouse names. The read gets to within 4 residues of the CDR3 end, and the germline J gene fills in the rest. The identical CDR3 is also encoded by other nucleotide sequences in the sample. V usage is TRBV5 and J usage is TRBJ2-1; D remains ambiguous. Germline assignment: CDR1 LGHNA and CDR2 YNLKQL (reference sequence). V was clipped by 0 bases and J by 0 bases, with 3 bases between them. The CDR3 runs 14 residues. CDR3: CASSQEVNYAEQFF. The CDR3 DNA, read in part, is TGTGCCAGCAGCCAAGAGGTTAACTATGCT.

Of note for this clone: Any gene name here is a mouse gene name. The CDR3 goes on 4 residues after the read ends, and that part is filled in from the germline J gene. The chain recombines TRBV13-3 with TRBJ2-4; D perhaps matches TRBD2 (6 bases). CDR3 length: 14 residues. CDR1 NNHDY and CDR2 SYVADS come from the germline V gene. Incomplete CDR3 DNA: TGTGCCAGCAGTGATCGGGGGGAACCAAAC. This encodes CASSDRGEPN. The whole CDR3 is CASSDRGEPNTLYF.

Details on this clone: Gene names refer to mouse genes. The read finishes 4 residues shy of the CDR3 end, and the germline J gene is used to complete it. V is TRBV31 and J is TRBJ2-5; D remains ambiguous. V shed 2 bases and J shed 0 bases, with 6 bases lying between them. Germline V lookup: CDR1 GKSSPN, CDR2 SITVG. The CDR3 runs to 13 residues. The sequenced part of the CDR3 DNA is TGTGCCTGGAGTGGGGTGAACCAAGAC. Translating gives CAWSGVNQD. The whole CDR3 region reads CAWSGVNQDTQYF. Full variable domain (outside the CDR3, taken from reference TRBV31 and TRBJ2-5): AQTIHQWPVAEIKAVGSPLSLGCTIKGKSSPNLYWYWQATGGTLQQLFYSITVGQVESVVQLNLSASRPKDDQFILSTEKLLLSHSGFYLCAWSGVNQDTQYFGPGTRLLVL.

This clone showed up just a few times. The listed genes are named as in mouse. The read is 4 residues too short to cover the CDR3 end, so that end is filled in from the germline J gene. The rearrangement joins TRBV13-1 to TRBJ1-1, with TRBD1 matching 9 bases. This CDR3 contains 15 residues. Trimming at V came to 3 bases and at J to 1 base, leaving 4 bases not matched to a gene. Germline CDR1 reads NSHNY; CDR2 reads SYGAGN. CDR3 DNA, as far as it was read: TGTGCCAGCAGTGCCCGGGGACAGGGGAACACA. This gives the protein CASSARGQGNT. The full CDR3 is CASSARGQGNTEVFF.

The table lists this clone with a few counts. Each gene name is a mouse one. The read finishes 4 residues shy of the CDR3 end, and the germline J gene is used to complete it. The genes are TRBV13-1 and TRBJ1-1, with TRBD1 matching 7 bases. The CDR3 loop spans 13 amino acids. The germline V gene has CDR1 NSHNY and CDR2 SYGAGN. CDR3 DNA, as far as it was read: TGTGCCAGCAGTGCAGGGACAGCTACA. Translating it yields CASSAGTAT. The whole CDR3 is CASSAGTATEVFF.

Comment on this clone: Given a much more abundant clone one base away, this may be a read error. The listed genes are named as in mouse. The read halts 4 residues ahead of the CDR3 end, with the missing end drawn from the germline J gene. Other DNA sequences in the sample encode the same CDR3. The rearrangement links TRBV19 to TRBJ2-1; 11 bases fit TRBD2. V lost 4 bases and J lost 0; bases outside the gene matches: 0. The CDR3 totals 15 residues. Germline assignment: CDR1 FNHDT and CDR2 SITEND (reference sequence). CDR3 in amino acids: CASSGLGGNYAEQFF. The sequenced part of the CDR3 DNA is TGTGCCAGCAGTGGACTGGGGGGTAACTATGCT.

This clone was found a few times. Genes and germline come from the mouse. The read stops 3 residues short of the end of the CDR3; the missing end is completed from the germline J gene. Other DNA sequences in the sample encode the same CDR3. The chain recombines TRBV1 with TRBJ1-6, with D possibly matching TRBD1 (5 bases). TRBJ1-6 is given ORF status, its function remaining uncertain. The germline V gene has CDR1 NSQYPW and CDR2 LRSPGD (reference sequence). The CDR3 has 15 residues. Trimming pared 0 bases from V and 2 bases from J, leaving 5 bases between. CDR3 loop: CTCSADRAYNSPLYF. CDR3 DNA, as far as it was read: TGCACCTGCAGTGCAGACAGGGCCTATAATTCGCCC.

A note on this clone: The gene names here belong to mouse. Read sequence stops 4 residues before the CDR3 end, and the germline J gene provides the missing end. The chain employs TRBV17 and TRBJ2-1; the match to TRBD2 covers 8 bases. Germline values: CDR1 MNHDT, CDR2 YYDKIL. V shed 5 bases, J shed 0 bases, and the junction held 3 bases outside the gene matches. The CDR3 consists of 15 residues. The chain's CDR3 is CASSLLGDNYAEQFF. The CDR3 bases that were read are TGTGCTAGCAGTTTACTGGGGGATAACTATGCT.

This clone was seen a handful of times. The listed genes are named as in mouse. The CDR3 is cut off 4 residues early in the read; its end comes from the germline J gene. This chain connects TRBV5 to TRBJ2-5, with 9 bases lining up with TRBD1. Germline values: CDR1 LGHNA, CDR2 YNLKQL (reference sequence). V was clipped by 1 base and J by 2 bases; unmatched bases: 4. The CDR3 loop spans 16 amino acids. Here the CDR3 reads CASSQVTGGSQDTQYF. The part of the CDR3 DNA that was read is TGTGCCAGCAGCCAAGTCACAGGGGGCAGCCAAGAC.

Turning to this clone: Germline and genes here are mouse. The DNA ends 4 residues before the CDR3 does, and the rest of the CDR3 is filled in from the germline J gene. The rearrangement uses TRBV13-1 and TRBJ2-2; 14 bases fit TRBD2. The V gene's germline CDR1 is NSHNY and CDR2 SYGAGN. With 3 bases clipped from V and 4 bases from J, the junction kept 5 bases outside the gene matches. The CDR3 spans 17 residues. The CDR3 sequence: CASSGGLGGRRTGQLYF. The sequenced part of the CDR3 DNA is TGTGCCAGCAGTGGGGGACTGGGGGGGCGCCGCACCGGG.